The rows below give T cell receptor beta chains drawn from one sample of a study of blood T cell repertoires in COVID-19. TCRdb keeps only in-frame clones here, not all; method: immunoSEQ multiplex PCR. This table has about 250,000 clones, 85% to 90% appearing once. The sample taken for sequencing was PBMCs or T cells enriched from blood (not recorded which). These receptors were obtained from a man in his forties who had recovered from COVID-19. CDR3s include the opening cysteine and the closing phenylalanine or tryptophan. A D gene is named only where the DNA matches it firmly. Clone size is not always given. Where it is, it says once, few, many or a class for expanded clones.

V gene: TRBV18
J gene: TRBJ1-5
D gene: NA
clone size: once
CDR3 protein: CASSTDTSNQPQHF
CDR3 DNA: TGTGCCAGCTCAACGGACACCAGCAATCAGCCCCAGCATTTT

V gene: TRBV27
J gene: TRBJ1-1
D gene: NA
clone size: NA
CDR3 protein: CASSLGGGTEAFF
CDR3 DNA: TGTGCCAGCAGTTTAGGGGGAGGGACTGAAGCTTTCTTT

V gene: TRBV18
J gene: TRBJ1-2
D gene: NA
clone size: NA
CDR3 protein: CASSPSTENGYTF
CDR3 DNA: TGTGCCAGCTCACCATCGACAGAAAATGGCTACACCTTC

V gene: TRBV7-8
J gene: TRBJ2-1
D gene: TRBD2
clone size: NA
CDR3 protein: CASSHPASGELPSYNEQFF
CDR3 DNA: TGTGCCAGCAGCCACCCGGCTAGCGGGGAGCTACCCTCCTACAATGAGCAGTTCTTC

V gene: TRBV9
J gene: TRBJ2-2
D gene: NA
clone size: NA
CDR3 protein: CASSGTVNTGELFF
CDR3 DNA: TGTGCCAGCAGCGGGACAGTGAACACCGGGGAGCTGTTTTTT

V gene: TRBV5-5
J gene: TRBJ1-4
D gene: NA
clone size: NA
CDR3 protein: CASSLGGQDNEKLFF
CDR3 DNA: TGTGCCAGCAGCCTCGGGGGGCAGGATAATGAAAAACTGTTTTTT

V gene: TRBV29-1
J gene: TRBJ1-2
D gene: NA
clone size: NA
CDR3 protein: CSVGPGQNYGYTF
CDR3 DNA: TGCAGCGTTGGCCCCGGACAGAACTATGGCTACACCTTC

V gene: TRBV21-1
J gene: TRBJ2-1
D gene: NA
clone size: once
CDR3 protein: CASWGRRVHNEQFF
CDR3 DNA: TGTGCCAGCTGGGGGCGCAGGGTCCACAATGAGCAGTTCTTC

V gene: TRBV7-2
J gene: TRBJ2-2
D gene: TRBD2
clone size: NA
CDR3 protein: CASSSGGGAEGELFF
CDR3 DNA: TGTGCCAGCAGCTCCGGCGGGGGGGCCGAGGGGGAGCTGTTTTTT

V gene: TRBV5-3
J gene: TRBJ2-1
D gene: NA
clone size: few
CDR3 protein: CARSLWGPRNEQFF
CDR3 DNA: TGTGCCAGAAGCTTGTGGGGGCCAAGGAATGAGCAGTTCTTC

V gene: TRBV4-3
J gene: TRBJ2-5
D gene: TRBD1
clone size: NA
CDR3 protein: CASSPGQGLGVSQYF
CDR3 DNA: TGCGCCAGCAGCCCTGGACAGGGGTTGGGTGTGTCCCAGTACTTC

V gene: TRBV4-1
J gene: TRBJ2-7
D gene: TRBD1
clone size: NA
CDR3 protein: CASSQSVGQGFYEQYF
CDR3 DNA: TGCGCCAGCAGCCAAAGCGTGGGACAGGGATTTTACGAGCAGTACTTC

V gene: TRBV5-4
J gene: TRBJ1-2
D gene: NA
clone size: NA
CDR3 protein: CASSQTTVSNYGYTF
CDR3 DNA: TGTGCCAGCAGCCAAACGACAGTGTCTAACTATGGCTACACCTTC

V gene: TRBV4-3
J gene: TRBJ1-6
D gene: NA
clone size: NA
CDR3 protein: CASSQAWRDSPLHF
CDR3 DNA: TGCGCCAGCAGCCAAGCGTGGAGGGATTCACCCCTCCACTTT

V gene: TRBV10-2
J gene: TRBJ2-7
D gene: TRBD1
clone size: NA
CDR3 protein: CASRDRGPYEQYF
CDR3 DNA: TGCGCCAGCAGGGACAGGGGGCCCTACGAGCAGTACTTC

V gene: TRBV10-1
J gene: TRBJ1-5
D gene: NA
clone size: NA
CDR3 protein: CASTRREAWPDSNQPQHF
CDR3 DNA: TGCGCCAGCACGAGAAGAGAGGCCTGGCCAGATAGCAATCAGCCCCAGCATTTT

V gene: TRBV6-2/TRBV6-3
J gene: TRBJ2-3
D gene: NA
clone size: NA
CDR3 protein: CASSSAGIGTDTQYF
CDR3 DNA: TGTGCCAGCAGCTCCGCGGGGATTGGCACAGATACGCAGTATTTT

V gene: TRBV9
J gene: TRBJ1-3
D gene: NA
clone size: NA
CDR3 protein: CASSAMLRGASGNTIYF
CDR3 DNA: TGTGCCAGCAGCGCCATGCTCCGCGGGGCCTCTGGAAACACCATATATTTT

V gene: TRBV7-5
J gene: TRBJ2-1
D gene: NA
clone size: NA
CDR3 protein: CVRSEASGEQFF
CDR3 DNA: TGTGTCAGAAGCGAAGCTAGTGGTGAGCAGTTCTTC

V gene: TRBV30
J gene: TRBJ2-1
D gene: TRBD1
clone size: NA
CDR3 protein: CAWNSGQGDFNEQFF
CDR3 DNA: TGTGCCTGGAACTCGGGACAGGGGGACTTCAATGAGCAGTTCTTC

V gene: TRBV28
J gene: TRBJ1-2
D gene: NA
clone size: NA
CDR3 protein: CASSFPNSYGYTF
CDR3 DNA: TGTGCCAGCAGTTTCCCAAACTCCTATGGCTACACCTTC

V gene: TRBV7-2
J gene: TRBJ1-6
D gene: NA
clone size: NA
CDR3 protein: CASSLGGGGYNSPLHF
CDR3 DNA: TGTGCCAGCAGCTTAGGAGGGGGTGGCTATAATTCACCCCTCCACTTT

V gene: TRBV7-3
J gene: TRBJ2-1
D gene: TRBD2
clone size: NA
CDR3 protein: CASSLVLAGGLNEQFF
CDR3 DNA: TGTGCCAGCAGCTTAGTGCTAGCGGGGGGGCTCAATGAGCAGTTCTTC

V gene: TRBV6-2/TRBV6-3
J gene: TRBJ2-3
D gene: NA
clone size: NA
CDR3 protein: CASSYRDTQYF
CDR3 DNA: TGTGCCAGCAGTTATAGAGATACGCAGTATTTT

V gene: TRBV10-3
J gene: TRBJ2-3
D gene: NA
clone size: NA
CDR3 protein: CAINGGMSTDTQYF
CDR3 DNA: TGTGCCATCAATGGCGGGATGAGCACAGATACGCAGTATTTT

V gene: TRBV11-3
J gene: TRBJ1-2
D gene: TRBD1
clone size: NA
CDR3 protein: CASSSDRGQDGYTF
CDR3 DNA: TGTGCCAGCAGCTCCGACAGGGGGCAGGATGGCTACACCTTC

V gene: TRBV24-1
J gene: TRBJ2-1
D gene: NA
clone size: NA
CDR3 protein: CATSASRQNEQFF
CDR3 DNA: TGTGCCACCAGTGCTAGCCGGCAGAATGAGCAGTTCTTC

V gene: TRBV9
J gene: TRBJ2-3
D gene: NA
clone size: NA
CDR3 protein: CASSDRSPDTQYF
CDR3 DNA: TGTGCCAGCAGCGACAGGTCCCCAGATACGCAGTATTTT

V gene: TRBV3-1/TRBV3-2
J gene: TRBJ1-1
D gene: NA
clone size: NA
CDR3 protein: CASSQGRGTEAFF
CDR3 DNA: TGTGCCAGCAGCCAAGGGAGGGGAACTGAAGCTTTCTTT

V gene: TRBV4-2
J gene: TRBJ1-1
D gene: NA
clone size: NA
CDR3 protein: CASSQGGYTEAFF
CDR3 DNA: TGTGCCAGCAGCCAAGGAGGTTACACTGAAGCTTTCTTT

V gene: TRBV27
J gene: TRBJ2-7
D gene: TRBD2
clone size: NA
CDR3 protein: CASSLGGWEGEQYF
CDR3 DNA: TGTGCCAGCAGTTTAGGGGGGTGGGAGGGCGAGCAGTACTTC

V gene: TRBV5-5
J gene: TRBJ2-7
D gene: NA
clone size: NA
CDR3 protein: CASSLYGYEQYF
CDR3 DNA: TGTGCCAGCAGCTTGTACGGCTACGAGCAGTACTTC

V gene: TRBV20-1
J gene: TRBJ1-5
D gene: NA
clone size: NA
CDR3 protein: CSASVRPRSSQPQHF
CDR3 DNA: TGCAGTGCTAGTGTTAGACCCAGGTCGAGTCAGCCCCAGCATTTT

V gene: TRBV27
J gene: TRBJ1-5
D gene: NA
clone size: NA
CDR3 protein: CASKISQGEAQPQHF
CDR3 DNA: TGTGCCAGCAAAATATCACAGGGAGAAGCTCAGCCCCAGCATTTT